These T cell receptor beta chains were read from a single sample in a study of beta chain features in type 1 diabetes. Only in-frame clones appear in the TCRdb table, and some are missing; sequencing was by immunoSEQ multiplex PCR. The data show about 900,000 clones, under 20% seen once. Sequenced: naive CD4+ T cells from blood. Every receptor here comes from a woman under 30 in good health. Both conserved end residues are trimmed from each CDR3.

TRBJ2-2,TRBV11-2,14,ASSPLDRAGTGELF
TRBJ2-1,TRBV6-6,12,ASSYSNFYNEQF
TRBJ2-7,TRBV7-2,12,ASSLGRARYEQY
TRBJ2-2,TRBV7-7,12,ASSVDSYTGELF
TRBJ2-7,TRBV20-1,9,SARLAWAQY
TRBJ2-6,TRBV14,11,ASSRAGANVLT
-,TRBV29-1,9,SVENSYEQY
TRBJ1-1,TRBV15,13,ATSRDPGLNTEAF
TRBJ2-1,TRBV7-9,13,ASSLAVSSYNEQF
TRBJ1-4,TRBV4-3,13,ASSQETGTAYPLF
TRBJ1-4,TRBV4-2,14,ASSQDTYQGDEKLF
TRBJ2-3,TRBV10-3,13,AIMGRERDTDTQY
TRBJ2-5,TRBV5-4,13,ANSLRARETETQY
TRBJ1-3,TRBV21-1,13,ASSKSTRSGNTIY
TRBJ2-1,TRBV10-3,11,AISATGAGEQF
TRBJ2-5,TRBV11-2,12,ASSLNSGQETQY
TRBJ2-3,TRBV5-5,16,ASSSTLFHPGGADTQY
TRBJ2-3,TRBV27,13,ASSLTLRGTDTQY
TRBJ2-7,TRBV5-1,14,ASSLAVGAANYEQY
TRBJ2-4,TRBV28,14,ASSLLGQTAKNIQY
TRBJ2-3,TRBV19,14,ASSPQRLAGTDTQY
TRBJ2-5,TRBV9,15,ASSQLPGLATEVVQY
TRBJ2-3,TRBV5-6,16,ASSLLLAGVGSTDTQY
TRBJ2-4,TRBV5-1,14,ASSLGGDLAKNIQY
TRBJ2-3,TRBV7-9,11,ASSYRETDTQY
TRBJ2-5,TRBV15,15,ATSRDYVQGSRETQY
TRBJ2-5,TRBV6-6,11,ASTPPGQETQY
TRBJ1-1,TRBV7-8,11,ASSPAGDTEAF